The 4 T cell receptor delta chains below all came from one sample that was sequenced in a study of gamma-delta chains in newborns, infants, children (dated by TCRdb to about 2019). Sequencing was carried out with an Illumina MiSeq. TCRdb processed the public reads again with the CATT caller, after which rows with matching DNA were combined. This sample gives fewer than 8,500 delta-chain clones in total; less than 0.75% of them show up just once. The ten biggest clones cover around 15% of the sample. Material: blood. The receptor set was obtained from a child who was a newborn, infant or young child, either healthy, febrile or measles-vaccinated (not recorded which).

Worth noting for this clone: Just one base apart from a much larger clone, this may be a read error. CDR3 residues: CACDTVLGTWDARQMFF. The DNA for the CDR3 is TGTGCCTGTGACACCGTACTGGGGACCTGGGACGCCCGACAGATGTTTTTC. The V and J genes are TRDV2 and TRDJ3; TRDD3 matches at 7 bases. The CDR3 length is 17 residues. Germline CDR1 and CDR2: GEAIGNYY and EKD.

About this clone itself: A far larger clone differs by one base, so this is likely a read error. The identical CDR3 is also encoded by other nucleotide sequences in the sample. The chain recombines TRDV2 with TRDJ3; 11 bases agree with TRDD3. The CDR3 sequence is 17 residues long. The germline V gene encodes CDR1 GEAIGNYY and CDR2 EKD. This chain's CDR3 is CACDTAGGYWDTRQMFF. CDR3 sequence (DNA): TGTGCCTGTGACACCGCTGGGGGATACTGGGACACCCGACAGATGTTCTTC.

This clone was seen a few times. With only one base between it and a far larger clone, this is likely a read error. Other DNA sequences in the same sample also yield this CDR3. This CDR3 is CACDTVGGTAQLFF. As DNA, the CDR3 is TGTGCCTGTGACACGGTGGGGGGGACAGCACAACTCTTCTTC. This chain links TRDV2 with TRDJ2, with D perhaps TRDD3 (6 bases). The CDR3 length is 14 residues. CDR1 is GEAIGNYY and CDR2 is EKD in the germline V gene.

This clone rates as medium-sized. This chain uses TRDV2 with TRDJ3; 8 bases are a match to TRDD3. This CDR3 is 17 amino acids long. The germline gives CDR1 GEAIGNYY, CDR2 EKD. J gave up 2 bases and V 5 bases, and 7 bases lay outside the gene matches. DNA for the CDR3: TGTGCCTGTGTGGGGCTGGGGGACCCCTGGGACACCCGACAGATGTTTTTC. Translated, it gives CACVGLGDPWDTRQMFF.